This TCR beta chain was observed in a study of T-cell reconstitution after alpha-beta-depleted transplantation in children. Trimming took 5 bases from V and 2 from J; bases not matched to a gene: 7. The CDR3 consists of 15 residues. Per the germline V gene, CDR1 is MDHEN and CDR2 is SYDVKM. Regarding the study as a whole: Hyperexpanded clones declined; after one year, newly produced T cells mostly supplied diversity. About two months after transplant, alpha-beta T cells reportedly came from several hundred expanded graft clones. Where some patients showed high TCRbeta diversity at day 60, it came from recipient T cells and thymic progenitors that had survived.

The TCRbeta library was prepared with unique molecular identifiers. MiXCR, run by TCRdb on the PCR reads, gives a single entry per CDR3 protein. The sample comprises about 250,000 distinct CDR3 sequences, approximately 24% of which are singletons, and around 4.8% rests with the top ten. In its sample, this clonotype was seen a few times. Its antigen is still unknown. The clonotype originates from a female patient aged 2 to 10 who had a stem cell transplant for congenital amegakaryocytic thrombocytopenia, so the T cells may come from the graft donor. The chain links TRBV28 to TRBJ2-5, with 8 bases that match TRBD1. The starting material was PBMCs, mostly from graft donor cells, obtained 360 days after TCRalphabeta/CD19-depleted stem cell transplant. The chain's CDR3 is CASSRPGTGQETQYF. The CDR3 DNA reads as TGTGCCAGCAGTAGACCCGGGACAGGACAAGAGACCCAGTACTTC.